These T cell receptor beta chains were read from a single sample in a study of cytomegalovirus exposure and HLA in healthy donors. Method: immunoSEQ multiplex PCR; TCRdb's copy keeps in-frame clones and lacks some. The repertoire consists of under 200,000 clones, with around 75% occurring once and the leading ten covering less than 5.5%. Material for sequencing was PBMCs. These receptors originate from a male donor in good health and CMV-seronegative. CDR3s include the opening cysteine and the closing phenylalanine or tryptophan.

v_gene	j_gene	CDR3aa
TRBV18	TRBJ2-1	CASSPLSGSSYNEQFF
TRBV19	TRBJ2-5	CASSPSGAGGRETQYF
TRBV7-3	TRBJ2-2	CASSFDGTGPNTGELFF
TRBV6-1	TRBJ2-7	CASNSWTGHDQQYF
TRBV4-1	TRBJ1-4	CASSQGQPYGDEKLFF
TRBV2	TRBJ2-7	CASRADRLADYEQYF
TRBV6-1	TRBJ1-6	CASSIPGGNNSPLHF
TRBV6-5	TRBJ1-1	CASRQQGTYTEAFF
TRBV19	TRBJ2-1	CASSRQGAFDEQFF
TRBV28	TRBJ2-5	CASSSGGSEETQYF
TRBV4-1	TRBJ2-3	CASSQVGRERTDTQYF
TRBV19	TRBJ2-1	CASSMASGNEQFF
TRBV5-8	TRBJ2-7	CASSLGLLAGAYEQYF
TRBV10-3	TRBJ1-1	CAISAGGRRTEAFF
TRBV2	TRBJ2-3	CASGYEGLFTDTQYF
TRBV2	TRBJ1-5	CASSAAGQVKHF